The 15 T cell receptor beta chains below come from one sample, sequenced in a study of beta chain bispecific antibodies for T cell cancers. Study results and caveats: Normal T cells contributed less of the targeted TRBV signal than the leukemia cells did.

TCRdb independently ran MiXCR on the 5' RACE reads; one entry per CDR3 protein. The table has 20,000 to 25,000 distinct CDR3 sequences, roughly 2.6% seen once. No antigen has been assigned to these receptors. Blood mononuclear cells were expanded for 2 to 3 days using either OKT3 anti-CD3 antibody or CD3/CD28 beads. Specimen: healthy donor T cells cultured with leukemia cells. Source of these receptors: a human donor in good health. Some clones in this sample may be carry-over from other donors' samples.

The chain couples TRBV3-1 to TRBJ2-7; 15 bases align to TRBD2. V dropped 1 base and J dropped 0; count of bases not matched to a gene: 7. The CDR3 spans 19 residues. CDR1 is LGHDT and CDR2 is YNNKEL in the germline V gene (reference sequence). The CDR3 loop is CASSQGGLAGGPSSYEQYF. In nucleotides, the CDR3 is TGTGCCAGCAGCCAAGGGGGACTAGCGGGGGGCCCCAGCTCCTACGAGCAGTACTTC.

The sample holds many counts of this clonotype. The chain carries TRBV7-2 and TRBJ2-1, with D unclear. This CDR3 has 13 residues. Looked up from germline, CDR1 is SGHTA and CDR2 is FQGNSA. Between the trimmed V and J ends, which lost 6 bases and 7 bases, there was a span of 13 bases. The CDR3 region is CASSIGWQNEQFF. The CDR3 region has the DNA TGTGCCAGCAGTATAGGCTGGCAGAATGAGCAGTTCTTC.

The chain uses TRBV5-4 and TRBJ2-1; 7 bases match TRBD1. Trimming removed 4 bases from V and 8 bases from J; junction bases left unmatched: 12. CDR3 length equals 15 residues. CDR1 is SGHNT, CDR2 YYREEE, per germline (reference sequence). The CDR3, as DNA: TGTGCCAGCAGCCTCGCCGCAGGGGGTGTCGATGAGCAGTTCTTC. Its protein product is CASSLAAGGVDEQFF.

Ten or more counts support this clonotype. The chain's CDR3 is CASSLSGGLEAFF. DNA of the CDR3: TGTGCCAGCAGCCTTTCTGGGGGACTTGAAGCTTTCTTT. The chain uses TRBV11-2 and TRBJ1-1, with D tentatively TRBD1 (5 bases). Germline lookup yields CDR1 SGHAT and CDR2 FQNNGV. V lost 5 bases and J 7 bases, leaving 14 bases between the germline ends. CDR3 length equals 13 residues.

This clonotype was seen only a few times. The chain links TRBV28 to TRBJ1-6; D unresolved. V was cut by 6 bases and J by 9 bases, with 18 bases left in between. CDR3 size: 15 residues. Germline-derived CDR1 and CDR2 are MDHEN and SYDVKM. The CDR3 here is CASRPRTDRASPLHF. The DNA of the CDR3 is TGTGCCAGCAGACCCCGGACCGACCGGGCTTCACCCCTCCACTTT.

This clonotype was counted a few times. This chain links TRBV21-1 with TRBJ2-5; TRBD2 is the table's D call, not checked against the DNA. TRBV21-1 is a pseudogene locus. This CDR3 spans 14 amino acids. The CDR3 DNA reads TGTGCCAGCAGCAAAGCCCTAGCACAAGAGACCCAGTACTTC. Translation gives CASSKALAQETQYF.

This clonotype showed up many times. V gene TRBV5-1 combines with J gene TRBJ2-7; the D call may be TRBD1 or TRBD2 (5 bases each). The V end lost 7 bases, the J end lost 7 bases, and 21 bases lay between the germline ends. Germline V gives CDR1 SGHRS, CDR2 YFSETQ. The CDR3 is 14 residues long. The CDR3: CASGVGTGTREQYF. The CDR3 coding sequence is TGCGCCAGCGGTGTCGGGACGGGCACCCGGGAGCAGTACTTC.

This clonotype was found many times. The CDR3 DNA sequence: TGTGCCAGCACCGCAGCGGGGGTGGCCGGGGAGCTGTTTTTT. This encodes CASTAAGVAGELFF. This rearrangement joins TRBV6-2 or TRBV6-3 to TRBJ2-2; 8 nucleotides align to TRBD2. This CDR3 region has 14 residues. V was pared by 7 bases and J by 6 bases, with 7 bases of the junction left unmatched. Germline-derived CDR1 and CDR2 are MNHEY and SVGEGT.

This clonotype was observed many times. This chain uses TRBV20-1 with TRBJ1-2, with a tentative D call TRBD1 (5 bases). CDR1 and CDR2 (germline): DFQATT, SNEGSKA (reference sequence). Trimming took off 3 bases at V and 7 bases at J, with 9 bases between the two ends. This CDR3 is 11 amino acids long. DNA for the CDR3: TGCAGTGCTAGGACAGATCGTGGCTACACCTTC. Its protein is CSARTDRGYTF.

This clonotype was seen repeatedly, ten times or more. V gene TRBV7-9 combines with J gene TRBJ2-1; 8 bases map to TRBD1. V lost 8 bases, J lost 3 bases, and 15 bases stayed unmatched. The CDR3 sequence is 17 residues long. Germline CDR1 SEHNR, CDR2 FQNEAQ (reference sequence). Here the CDR3 reads CASSTVGRDRGYNEQFF. CDR3 coding DNA: TGTGCCAGCTCGACCGTGGGAAGAGACAGGGGCTACAATGAGCAGTTCTTC.

This clonotype was seen repeatedly, ten times or more. The V and J genes are TRBV27 and TRBJ1-2; D is undetermined. CDR3 size: 13 residues. The germline V and J ends were trimmed by 0 bases and 7 bases, with 9 bases remaining between them. Germline V gene lookup returns CDR1 MNHEY and CDR2 SMNVEV (reference sequence). The CDR3 sequence is CASSLSAASGYTF. CDR3 nucleotide sequence: TGTGCCAGCAGTTTATCAGCAGCTAGTGGCTACACCTTC.

In this sample, this clonotype turned up many times. The chain uses TRBV5-6 and TRBJ2-5, with 7 bases matching TRBD1. Germline lookup yields CDR1 SGHDT and CDR2 YYEEEE. J was trimmed by 0 bases and V by 3 bases; bases with no gene match: 5. The CDR3 spans 15 residues. CDR3 residues: CASSWWQGDQETQYF. In DNA form, the CDR3 reads TGTGCCAGCAGCTGGTGGCAGGGGGACCAAGAGACCCAGTACTTC.

This clonotype has a count of ten or more. V and J are TRBV28 and TRBJ2-5; TRBD2 matches 12 bases. CDR1 and CDR2 (germline): MDHEN, SYDVKM. The CDR3 has 16 amino acids. V trimming: 5 bases; J trimming: 1 base; junction bases outside the gene matches: 5. The CDR3 DNA sequence: TGTGCCAGCAGTCCCTGGACTAGCGGGGCCCAAGAGACCCAGTACTTC. The encoded protein is CASSPWTSGAQETQYF.

The table lists this clonotype with many counts. The junction shows a germline mismatch at one end, possibly a read error. The rearrangement joins TRBV11-2 to TRBJ1-2; D may be TRBD1 (5 bases). This CDR3 spans 11 amino acids. Germline CDR1 and CDR2: SGHAT and FQNNGV. The CDR3 region has the DNA TGTGCCAGCAGCGAACTCGGGGGGATTTGCTTC. Amino acid sequence: CASSELGGICF.

There are many counts of this clonotype. In DNA, the CDR3 is TGTGCCAGCACCCTGACTAGCGGAACGGACTACAATGAGCAGTTCTTC. Translating gives CASTLTSGTDYNEQFF. V gene TRBV28 combines with J gene TRBJ2-1, with 9 positions matching TRBD2. The CDR3 is 16 amino acids. CDR1 is MDHEN, CDR2 SYDVKM, per germline. Unmatched junction bases numbered 10, after V lost 7 bases and J lost 3 bases.